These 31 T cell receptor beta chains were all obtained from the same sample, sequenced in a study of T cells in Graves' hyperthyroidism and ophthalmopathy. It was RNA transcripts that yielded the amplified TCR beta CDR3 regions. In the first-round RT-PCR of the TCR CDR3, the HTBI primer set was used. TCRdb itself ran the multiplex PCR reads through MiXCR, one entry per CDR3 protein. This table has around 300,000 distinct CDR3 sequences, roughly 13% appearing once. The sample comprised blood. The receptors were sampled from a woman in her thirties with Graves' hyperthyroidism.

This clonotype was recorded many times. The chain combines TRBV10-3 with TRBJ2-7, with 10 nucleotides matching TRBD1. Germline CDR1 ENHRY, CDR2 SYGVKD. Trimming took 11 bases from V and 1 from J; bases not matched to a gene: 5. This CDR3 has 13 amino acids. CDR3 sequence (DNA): TGTGCCGCCCGGGACAGGGGATCCTACGAGCAGTACTTC. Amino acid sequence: CAARDRGSYEQYF.

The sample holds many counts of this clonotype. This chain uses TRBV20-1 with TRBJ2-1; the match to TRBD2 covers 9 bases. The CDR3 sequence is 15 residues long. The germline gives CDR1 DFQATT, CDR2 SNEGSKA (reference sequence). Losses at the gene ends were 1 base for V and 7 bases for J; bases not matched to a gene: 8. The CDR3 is CSARAAGGPHNEQFF. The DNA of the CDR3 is TGCAGTGCTAGAGCTGCGGGAGGGCCCCATAATGAGCAGTTCTTC.

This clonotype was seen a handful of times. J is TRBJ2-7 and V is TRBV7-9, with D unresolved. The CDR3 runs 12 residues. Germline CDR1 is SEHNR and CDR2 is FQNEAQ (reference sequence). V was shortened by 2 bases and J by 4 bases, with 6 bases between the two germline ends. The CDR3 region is CASSLYGYEQYF. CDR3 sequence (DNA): TGTGCCAGCAGCTTATACGGATACGAGCAGTACTTC.

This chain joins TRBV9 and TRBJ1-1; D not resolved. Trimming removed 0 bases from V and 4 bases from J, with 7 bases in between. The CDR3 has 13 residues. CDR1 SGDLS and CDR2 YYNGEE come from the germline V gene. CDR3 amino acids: CASSVDRATEAFF. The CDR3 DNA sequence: TGTGCCAGCAGCGTAGACAGAGCCACTGAAGCTTTCTTT.

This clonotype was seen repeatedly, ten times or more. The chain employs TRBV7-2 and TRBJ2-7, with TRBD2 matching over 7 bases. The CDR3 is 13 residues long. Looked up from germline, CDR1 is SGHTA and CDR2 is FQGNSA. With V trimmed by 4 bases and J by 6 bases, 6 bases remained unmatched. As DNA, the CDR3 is TGTGCCAGCAGCTCCGGGAGGCGGGGCGAGCAGTACTTC. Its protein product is CASSSGRRGEQYF.

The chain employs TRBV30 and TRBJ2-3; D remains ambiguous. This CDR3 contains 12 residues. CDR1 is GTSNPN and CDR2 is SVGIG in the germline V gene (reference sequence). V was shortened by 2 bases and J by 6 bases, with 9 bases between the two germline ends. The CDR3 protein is CAWSPAADTQYF. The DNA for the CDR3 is TGTGCCTGGAGTCCCGCCGCCGATACGCAGTATTTT.

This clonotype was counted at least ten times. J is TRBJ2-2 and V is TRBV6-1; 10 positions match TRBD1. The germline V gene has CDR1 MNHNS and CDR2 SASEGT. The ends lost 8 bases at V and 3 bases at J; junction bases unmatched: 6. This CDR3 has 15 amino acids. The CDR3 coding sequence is TGTGCCAGCGTACCCGGGACAGGGGACACCGGGGAGCTGTTTTTT. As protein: CASVPGTGDTGELFF.

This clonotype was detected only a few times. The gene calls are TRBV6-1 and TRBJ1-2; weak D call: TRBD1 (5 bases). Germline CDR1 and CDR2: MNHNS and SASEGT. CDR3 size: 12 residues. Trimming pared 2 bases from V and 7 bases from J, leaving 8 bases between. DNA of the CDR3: TGTGCCAGCAGTGAATGGACAACTGGCTACACCTTC. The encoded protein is CASSEWTTGYTF.

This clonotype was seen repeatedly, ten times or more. The chain's CDR3 is CASSLARGANTEAFF. The CDR3 coding sequence is TGTGCCAGCAGTTTAGCGAGGGGGGCGAACACTGAAGCTTTCTTT. The chain employs TRBV12-3 or TRBV12-4 and TRBJ1-1; tentative D call: TRBD1 (6 bases). The CDR3 has 15 amino acids. V lost 0 bases and J lost 1, with 9 bases in between.

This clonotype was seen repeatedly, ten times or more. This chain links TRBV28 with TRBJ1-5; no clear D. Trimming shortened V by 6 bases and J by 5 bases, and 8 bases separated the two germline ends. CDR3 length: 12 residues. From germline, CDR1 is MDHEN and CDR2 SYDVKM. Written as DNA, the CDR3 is TGTGCCAGCAGGGCTACAGATCAGCCCCAGCATTTT. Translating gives CASRATDQPQHF.

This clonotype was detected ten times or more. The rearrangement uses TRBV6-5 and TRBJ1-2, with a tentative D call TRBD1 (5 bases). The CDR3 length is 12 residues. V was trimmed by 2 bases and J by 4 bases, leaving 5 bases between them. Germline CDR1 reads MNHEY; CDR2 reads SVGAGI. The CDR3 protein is CASSYDSYGYTF. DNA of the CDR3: TGTGCCAGCAGTTACGACAGCTATGGCTACACCTTC.

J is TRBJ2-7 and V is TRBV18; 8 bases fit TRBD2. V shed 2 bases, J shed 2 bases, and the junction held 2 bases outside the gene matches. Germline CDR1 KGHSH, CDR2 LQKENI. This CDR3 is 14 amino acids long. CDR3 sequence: CASSPEAGAYEQYF. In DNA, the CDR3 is TGTGCCAGCTCACCAGAAGCGGGGGCCTACGAGCAGTACTTC.

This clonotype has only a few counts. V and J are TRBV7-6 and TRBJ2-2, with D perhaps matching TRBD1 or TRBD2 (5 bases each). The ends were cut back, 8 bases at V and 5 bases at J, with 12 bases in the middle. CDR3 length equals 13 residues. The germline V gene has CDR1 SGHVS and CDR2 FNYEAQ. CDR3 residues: CASARERTGELFF. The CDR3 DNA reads TGTGCCAGCGCCAGGGAGAGGACCGGGGAGCTGTTTTTT.

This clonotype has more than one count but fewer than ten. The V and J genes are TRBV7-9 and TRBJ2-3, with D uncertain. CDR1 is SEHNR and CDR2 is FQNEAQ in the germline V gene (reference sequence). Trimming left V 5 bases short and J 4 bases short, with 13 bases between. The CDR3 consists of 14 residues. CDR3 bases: TGTGCCAGCAGCACAGCGCCATTCCCAGATACGCAGTATTTT. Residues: CASSTAPFPDTQYF.

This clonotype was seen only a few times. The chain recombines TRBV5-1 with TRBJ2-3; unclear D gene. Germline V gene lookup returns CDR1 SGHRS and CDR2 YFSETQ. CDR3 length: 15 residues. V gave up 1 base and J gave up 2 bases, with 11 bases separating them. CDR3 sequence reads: CASSLNSLPTDTQYF. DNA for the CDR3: TGCGCCAGCAGCTTGAATAGTCTTCCCACAGATACGCAGTATTTT.

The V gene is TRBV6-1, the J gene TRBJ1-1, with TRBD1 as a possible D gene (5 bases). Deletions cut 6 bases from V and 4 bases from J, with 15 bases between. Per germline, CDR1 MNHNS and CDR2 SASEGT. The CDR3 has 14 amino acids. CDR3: CASRTDRGATEAFF. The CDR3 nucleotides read TGTGCCAGCAGAACCGATAGAGGGGCCACTGAAGCTTTCTTT.

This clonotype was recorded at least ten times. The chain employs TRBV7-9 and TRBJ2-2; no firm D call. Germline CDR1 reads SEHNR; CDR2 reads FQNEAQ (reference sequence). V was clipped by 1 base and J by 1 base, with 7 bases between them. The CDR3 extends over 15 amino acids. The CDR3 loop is CASSLDAGNTGELFF. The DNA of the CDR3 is TGTGCCAGCAGCTTAGACGCCGGGAACACCGGGGAGCTGTTTTTT.

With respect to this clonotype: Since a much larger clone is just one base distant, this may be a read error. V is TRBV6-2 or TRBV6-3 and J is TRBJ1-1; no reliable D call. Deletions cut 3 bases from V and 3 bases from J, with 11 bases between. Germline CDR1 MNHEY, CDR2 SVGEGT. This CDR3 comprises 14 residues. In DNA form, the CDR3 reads TGTGCCAGCAGTTATCGAGGGAAAGACACTGAAGCTTTCTTT. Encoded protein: CASSYRGKDTEAFF.

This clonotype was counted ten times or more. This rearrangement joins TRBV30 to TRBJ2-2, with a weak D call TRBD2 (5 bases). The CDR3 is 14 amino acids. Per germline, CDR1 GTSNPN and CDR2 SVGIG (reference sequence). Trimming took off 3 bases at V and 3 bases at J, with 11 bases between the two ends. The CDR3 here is CAWRESGYTGELFF. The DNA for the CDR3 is TGTGCCTGGAGGGAAAGCGGATACACCGGGGAGCTGTTTTTT.

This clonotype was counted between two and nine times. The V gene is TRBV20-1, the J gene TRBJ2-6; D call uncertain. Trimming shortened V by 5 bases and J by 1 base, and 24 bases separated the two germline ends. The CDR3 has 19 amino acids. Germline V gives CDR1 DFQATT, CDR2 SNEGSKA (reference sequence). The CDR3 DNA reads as TGCAGTGCTCCATCGACGACTGGCAGTTGGTTTTCTGGGGCCAACGTCCTGACTTTC. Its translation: CSAPSTTGSWFSGANVLTF.

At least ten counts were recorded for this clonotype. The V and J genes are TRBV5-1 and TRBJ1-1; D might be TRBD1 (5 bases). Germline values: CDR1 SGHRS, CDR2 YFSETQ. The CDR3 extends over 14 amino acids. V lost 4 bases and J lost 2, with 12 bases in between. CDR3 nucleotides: TGCGCCAGCAGCCCTGCAGGGCTCAACACTGAAGCTTTCTTT. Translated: CASSPAGLNTEAFF. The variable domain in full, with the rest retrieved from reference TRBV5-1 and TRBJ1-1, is KAGVTQTPRYLIKTRGQQVTLSCSPISGHRSVSWYQQTPGQGLQFLFEYFSETQRNKGNFPGRFSGRQFSNSRSEMNVSTLELGDSALYLCASSPAGLNTEAFFGQGTRLTVV.

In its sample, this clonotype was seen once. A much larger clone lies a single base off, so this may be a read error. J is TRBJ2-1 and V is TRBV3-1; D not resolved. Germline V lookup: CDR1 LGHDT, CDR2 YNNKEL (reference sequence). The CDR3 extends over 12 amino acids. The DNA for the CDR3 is TGTGCCAGCAACCAATACGCTTGGGAGCAGTTCTTC. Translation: CASNQYAWEQFF.

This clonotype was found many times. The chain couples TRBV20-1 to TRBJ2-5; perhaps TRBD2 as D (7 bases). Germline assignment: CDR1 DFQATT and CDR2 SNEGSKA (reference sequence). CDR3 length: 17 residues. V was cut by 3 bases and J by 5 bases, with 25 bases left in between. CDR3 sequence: CSARPPLLLGGQETQYF. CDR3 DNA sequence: TGCAGTGCTAGGCCCCCGCTCCTCTTGGGGGGGCAGGAGACCCAGTACTTC.

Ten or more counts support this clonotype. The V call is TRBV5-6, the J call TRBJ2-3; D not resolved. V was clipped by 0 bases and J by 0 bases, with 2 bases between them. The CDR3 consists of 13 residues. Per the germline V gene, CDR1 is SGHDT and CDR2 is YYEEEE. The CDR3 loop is CASSLASTDTQYF. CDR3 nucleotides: TGTGCCAGCAGCTTGGCGAGCACAGATACGCAGTATTTT.

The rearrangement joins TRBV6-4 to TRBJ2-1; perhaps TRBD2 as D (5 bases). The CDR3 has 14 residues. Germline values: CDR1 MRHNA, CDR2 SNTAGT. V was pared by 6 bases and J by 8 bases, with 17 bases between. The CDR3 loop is CASSLRGPEDEQFF. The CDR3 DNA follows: TGTGCCAGCAGCTTAAGAGGGCCGGAGGATGAGCAGTTCTTC.

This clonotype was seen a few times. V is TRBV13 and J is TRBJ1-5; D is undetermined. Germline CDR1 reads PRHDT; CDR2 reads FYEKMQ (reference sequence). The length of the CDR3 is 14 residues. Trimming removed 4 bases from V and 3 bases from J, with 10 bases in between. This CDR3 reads CASSSGPNNQPQHF. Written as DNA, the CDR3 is TGTGCCAGCAGCTCCGGACCGAACAATCAGCCCCAGCATTTT.

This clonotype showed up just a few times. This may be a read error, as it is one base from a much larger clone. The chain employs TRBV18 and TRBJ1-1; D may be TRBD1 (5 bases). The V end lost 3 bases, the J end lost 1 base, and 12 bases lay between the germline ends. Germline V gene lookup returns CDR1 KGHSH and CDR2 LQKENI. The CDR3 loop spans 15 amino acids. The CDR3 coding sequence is TGTGCCAGCTCACCGGCCGGGGGGACGAACACTGAAGCTTTCTTT. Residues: CASSPAGGTNTEAFF. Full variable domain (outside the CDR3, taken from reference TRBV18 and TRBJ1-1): NAGVMQNPRHLVRRRGQEARLRCSPMKGHSHVYWYRQLPEEGLKFMVYLQKENIIDESGMPKERFSAEFPKEGPSILRIQQVVRGDSAAYFCASSPAGGTNTEAFFGQGTRLTVV.

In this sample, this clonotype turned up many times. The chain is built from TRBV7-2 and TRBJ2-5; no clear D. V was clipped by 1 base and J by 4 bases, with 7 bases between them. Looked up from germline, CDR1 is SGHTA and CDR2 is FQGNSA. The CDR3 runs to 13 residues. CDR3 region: CASSLDGGETQYF. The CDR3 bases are TGTGCCAGCAGCTTAGACGGCGGAGAGACCCAGTACTTC.

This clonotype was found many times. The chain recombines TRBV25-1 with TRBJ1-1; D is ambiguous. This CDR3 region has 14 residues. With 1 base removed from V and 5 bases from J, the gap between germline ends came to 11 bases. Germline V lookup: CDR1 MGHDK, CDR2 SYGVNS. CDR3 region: CASSELEGDTEAFF. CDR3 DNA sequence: TGTGCCAGCAGTGAATTAGAGGGTGATACTGAAGCTTTCTTT.

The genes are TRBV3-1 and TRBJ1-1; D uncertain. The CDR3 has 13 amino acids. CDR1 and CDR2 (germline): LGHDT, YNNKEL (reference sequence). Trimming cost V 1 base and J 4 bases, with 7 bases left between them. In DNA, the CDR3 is TGTGCCAGCAGCCAAGTTCACTTCACTGAAGCTTTCTTT. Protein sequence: CASSQVHFTEAFF.

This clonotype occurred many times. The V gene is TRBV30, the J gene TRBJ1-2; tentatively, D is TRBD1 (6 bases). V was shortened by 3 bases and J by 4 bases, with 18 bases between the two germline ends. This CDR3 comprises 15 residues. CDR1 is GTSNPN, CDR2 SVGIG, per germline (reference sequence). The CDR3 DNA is TGTGCCTGGAGCAAATCCCAGCAGGGGTCCTATGGCTACACCTTC. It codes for CAWSKSQQGSYGYTF.